Listed here are 10 T cell receptor beta chains from one sample, sequenced in a study of blood T cells in healthy people across ages (dated by TCRdb to 2015 to 2017). Receptor libraries were prepared by 5' RACE. Sequenced using an Illumina HiSeq 2500. A second PCR of roughly 7 to 12 cycles was run with a J-beta primer mix and a sample-barcoded 5' primer. Starting from the raw public reads, TCRdb applied fastp trimming at Q25, assembled clones with MiXCR and retained in-frame beta chains. When rows share a CDR3 protein, they turn into one entry using the most common DNA and genes. In all, the sample holds 590,000 or so distinct CDR3 sequences, and about 28% of those were seen once. The ten largest clones add up to around 16% of the sample. The specimen sequenced was blood. These receptors came from a woman of 80 years or more in good health.

This clonotype appeared many times. The chain combines TRBV29-1 with TRBJ1-2; 10 bases fit TRBD1. The CDR3 sequence is 11 residues long. Germline CDR1 and CDR2: SQVTM and ANQGSEA. The J segment lost 6 bases and the V segment lost 7 bases, leaving 2 bases of the junction unmatched. This CDR3 is CSADRGHGYTF. The CDR3 region has the DNA TGCAGCGCCGACAGGGGGCATGGCTACACCTTC.

J is TRBJ1-1 and V is TRBV5-1, with a tentative D call TRBD1 (5 bases). V was clipped by 7 bases and J by 1 base, with 17 bases between them. The CDR3 length is 15 residues. Germline V lookup: CDR1 SGHRS, CDR2 YFSETQ. CDR3 in DNA: TGCGCCAGCCGGGAGGCGACAGCGCGGAACACTGAAGCTTTCTTT. This sequence encodes CASREATARNTEAFF. The full variable domain, with the rest looked up from reference TRBV5-1 and TRBJ1-1, is KAGVTQTPRYLIKTRGQQVTLSCSPISGHRSVSWYQQTPGQGLQFLFEYFSETQRNKGNFPGRFSGRQFSNSRSEMNVSTLELGDSALYLCASREATARNTEAFFGQGTRLTVV.

This clonotype was detected a few times. This may arise from a read error, as a much more abundant clone is one base away. The genes are TRBV29-1 and TRBJ2-3; 7 bases agree with TRBD2. Germline loops: CDR1 SQVTM, CDR2 ANQGSEA. There are 14 residues in the CDR3. DNA of the CDR3: TGCAGCATTGATGCTAGCGGATACACAGATACGCAGTATTTT. It translates to CSIDASGYTDTQYF.

This clonotype has just a few counts. This chain connects TRBV4-2 to TRBJ2-5; D tentatively reads TRBD1 or TRBD2 (6 bases each). CDR3 length: 15 residues. CDR1 and CDR2 from the germline V gene are LGHNA and YNFKEQ. V was cut by 2 bases and J by 2 bases, with 12 bases left in between. CDR3 DNA sequence: TGTGCCAGCAGCCAACTAACGGGGGCTCAAGAGACCCAGTACTTC. It specifies CASSQLTGAQETQYF.

A note on this clonotype: A clone one base away is much larger, so this may be a read error. The V and J genes are TRBV10-3 and TRBJ2-3, with 10 bases that match TRBD2. Trimming cost V 3 bases and J 6 bases; bases outside gene matches: 6. The CDR3 sequence is 15 residues long. The germline V gene has CDR1 ENHRY and CDR2 SYGVKD. The CDR3 region has the DNA TGTGCCATCAGTGACCAGCGGGGGGGCTGCGATACGCAGTATTTT. Translating gives CAISDQRGGCDTQYF.

This clonotype was counted between two and nine times. The V gene is TRBV2, the J gene TRBJ1-5, with 7 bases fitting TRBD1. The junction had 7 bases not matched to a gene; V was cut back by 5 bases and J by 3 bases. CDR3 length: 15 residues. Germline CDR1 is SNHLY and CDR2 is FYNNEI. The CDR3 nucleotides read TGTGCCAGCAGTATTAACAGGGGCTTCAATCAGCCCCAGCATTTT. Its protein is CASSINRGFNQPQHF. Filled out from reference TRBV2 and TRBJ1-5, the complete variable domain reads EPEVTQTPSHQVTQMGQEVILRCVPISNHLYFYWYRQILGQKVEFLVSFYNNEISEKSEIFDDQFSVERPDGSNFTLKIRSTKLEDSAMYFCASSINRGFNQPQHFGDGTRLSIL.

Only a few counts were recorded for this clonotype. The chain carries TRBV9 and TRBJ1-5, with a tentative D call TRBD1 (6 bases). The germline V and J ends were trimmed by 5 bases and 4 bases, with 13 bases remaining between them. The CDR3 runs 14 residues. Germline-derived CDR1 and CDR2 are SGDLS and YYNGEE. The DNA for the CDR3 is TGTGCCAGCAGTCTAACCCAGGGGAATCAGCCCCAGCATTTT. It encodes CASSLTQGNQPQHF.

Ten or more counts support this clonotype. The CDR3 bases are TGCGGAGGATTAAATGAGTTGACCGAGCAGTACTTC. Translation gives CGGLNELTEQYF. The rearrangement links TRBV20-1 to TRBJ2-7; tentatively, D is TRBD2 (5 bases). The CDR3 extends over 12 amino acids. Germline loops: CDR1 DFQATT, CDR2 SNEGSKA (reference sequence).

The chain joins TRBV2 to TRBJ1-5, with no clear D. The germline gives CDR1 SNHLY, CDR2 FYNNEI. The CDR3 totals 15 residues. Trimming stripped 3 bases from V and 3 bases from J, with 12 bases between. CDR3 sequence reads: CASSDRERFNQPQHF. Here the CDR3 DNA reads TGTGCCAGCAGTGATCGTGAGCGATTCAATCAGCCCCAGCATTTT.

Many counts were recorded for this clonotype. This chain links TRBV19 with TRBJ2-5, with 9 bases identical to TRBD2. Germline values: CDR1 LNHDA, CDR2 SQIVND (reference sequence). V shed 3 bases, J shed 0 bases, and the junction held 5 bases outside the gene matches. The CDR3 spans 16 residues. This CDR3 is CASSIALAGYQETQYF. The CDR3 bases are TGTGCCAGTAGTATTGCGCTAGCGGGGTACCAAGAGACCCAGTACTTC. Using reference TRBV19 and TRBJ2-5 for the parts outside the CDR3, the full variable domain is DGGITQSPKYLFRKEGQNVTLSCEQNLNHDAMYWYRQDPGQGLRLIYYSQIVNDFQKGDIAEGYSVSREKKESFPLTVTSAQKNPTAFYLCASSIALAGYQETQYFGPGTRLLVL.